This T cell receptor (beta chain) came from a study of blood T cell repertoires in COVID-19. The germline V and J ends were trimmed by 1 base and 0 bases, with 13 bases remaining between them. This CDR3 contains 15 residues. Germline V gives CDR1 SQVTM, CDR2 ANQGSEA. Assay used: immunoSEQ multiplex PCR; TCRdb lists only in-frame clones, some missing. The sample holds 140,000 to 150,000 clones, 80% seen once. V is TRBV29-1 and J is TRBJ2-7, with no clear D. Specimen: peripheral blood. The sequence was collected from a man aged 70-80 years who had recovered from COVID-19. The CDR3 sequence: CSVEASKAGSYEQYF. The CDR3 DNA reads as TGCAGCGTTGAAGCTTCCAAGGCAGGCTCCTACGAGCAGTACTTC.